The clone carrying this T cell receptor beta chain was observed a few times. With 2 bases removed from V and 10 bases from J, the gap between germline ends came to 9 bases. This CDR3 spans 13 amino acids. Germline CDR1 is SGHTA and CDR2 is FQGNSA. This record belongs to a study of T cells after yellow fever vaccination. UMIs were added to TCR cDNA along with a universal primer site when it was made by 5'RACE template switching. TCRdb reanalysed the 5' RACE reads using MiXCR and keeps one entry per CDR3 protein. The data contain just under 600,000 distinct CDR3 sequences, 13% of them seen just once; the ten biggest clones take up roughly 13%.

The V call is TRBV7-2, the J call TRBJ1-6; D is unclear. The receptor comes from a man under 40 who received the YFV17D yellow fever vaccine. This material consisted of PBMCs, taken on the day of the yellow fever booster vaccination. The CDR3 sequence is CASSLLLGSPLHF. CDR3 nucleotide sequence: TGTGCCAGCAGCTTACTCTTAGGGTCACCCCTCCACTTT.